The TCR beta chain described here comes from a study of T cell responses to AZD1222 COVID-19 vaccine. Germline CDR1 MNHEY, CDR2 SVGAGI. The ends lost 10 bases at V and 1 base at J; junction bases unmatched: 8. The CDR3 covers 15 residues. Clones were sequenced by immunoSEQ multiplex PCR, and TCRdb holds only the in-frame ones, with some missing. This sample has some 52,000 clones, with approximately 90% found just once. The sequencing here drew on peripheral blood, taken 28 days after the second AZD1222 dose. The chain is built from TRBV6-5 and TRBJ2-3; 10 positions agree with TRBD1. The clonotype was recovered from an adult who received the AZD1222 COVID-19 vaccine. CDR3 protein: CATLPGTGGTDTQYF. As DNA, the CDR3 is TGTGCCACCCTTCCCGGGACAGGGGGCACAGATACGCAGTATTTT.